The present T cell receptor beta chain was sequenced within a study of blood T cell repertoires in COVID-19. About the research overall: Spain, Italy and the United States supplied samples that represented acute and convalescent COVID-19. From T cells, B-cell-depleted T cells, or PBMCs came the material, which was cDNA or gDNA.

Original processing notes: Amplifying reference gene primers gave estimates of nucleated cell counts. TCRdb's table, derived via immunoSEQ multiplex PCR, lists solely in-frame clones and lacks some. The DNA gave D and trimming, while V, J and clone size come from that table. Of around 58,000 clones in the sample, 85% were seen once. Germline trimming cut 4 bases from V and 5 bases from J; bases unmatched to any gene: 8. Germline V gene lookup returns CDR1 MGHRA and CDR2 YSYEKL. The CDR3 covers 15 residues. Input material: peripheral blood. The rearrangement uses TRBV4-1 and TRBJ1-5, with TRBD1 matching over 7 bases. This clonotype originated in a human donor in a cohort sampled during active COVID-19. CDR3 bases: TGCGCCAGCAGCCCCGGAACAGGGGTTGATCAGCCCCAGCATTTT. Translated, it gives CASSPGTGVDQPQHF.